The rows below give T cell receptor beta chains drawn from one sample of a study of PD-L1 blockade in urothelial cancer. Using immunoSEQ multiplex PCR, the repertoire was profiled, and TCRdb retains in-frame clones only, with some absent. Among about 19,000 clones listed, about 80% were seen once. Sequencing was performed on PBMCs, taken around atezolizumab (anti-PD-L1) treatment. Receptors were obtained from a man in his forties or fifties with urothelial cancer. Each CDR3 is given with its conserved first and last residue. The order of the fields is CDR3 DNA, CDR3 protein, D gene, J gene, clone size, V gene. The D gene is left open where the match is weak. Size tells how often a clone was seen (once, few, many) or the class of an expanded clone, and some rows leave it out.

TGTGCCAGCAGCCCCCAGGGGGCCCAGAGCTCTGGGGCCAACGTCCTGACTTTC,CASSPQGAQSSGANVLTF,TRBD1,TRBJ2-6,NA,TRBV28
TGTGCCAGCAGCAGGTTTGGGACAGGGGTTAACTACGAGCAGTACTTC,CASSRFGTGVNYEQYF,TRBD1,TRBJ2-7,NA,TRBV13
TGTGCCAGCAGTTTACAGGGGGTTAACGAGCAGTACTTC,CASSLQGVNEQYF,TRBD1,TRBJ2-7,NA,TRBV28
TGTGCCAGCAGTGTTAAGGGGATGAACACTGAAGCTTTCTTT,CASSVKGMNTEAFF,NA,TRBJ1-1,NA,TRBV2
TGTGCCAGCAGCTCGCCGGACAGGGGGCCTAATGGCTACACCTTC,CASSSPDRGPNGYTF,TRBD1,TRBJ1-2,NA,TRBV5-6
TGTGCCAGCAGCTTATTGGTTCGAGGCCGCACAGATACGCAGTATTTT,CASSLLVRGRTDTQYF,NA,TRBJ2-3,NA,TRBV7-9
TGTGCCAGCAGCCTGGGACAGGCTAGCAATCAGCCCCAGCATTTT,CASSLGQASNQPQHF,TRBD1,TRBJ1-5,NA,TRBV6-1
TGTGCCAGCTCTCCCCACCCCAGGGCGGACAACACCATATATTTT,CASSPHPRADNTIYF,NA,TRBJ1-3,NA,TRBV18
TGTGCCAGCTCACCGTCAGACAGCAGGGAAGCTTTCTTT,CASSPSDSREAFF,NA,TRBJ1-1,NA,TRBV18
TGTGCCAGCAACCGACAGGGGAGAAATGAAAAACTGTTTTTT,CASNRQGRNEKLFF,TRBD1,TRBJ1-4,NA,TRBV2
TGTGCCAGCAGCTCGACAGGGAACAATCAGCCCCAGCATTTT,CASSSTGNNQPQHF,TRBD1,TRBJ1-5,few,TRBV7-2
TGTGCCATCAGTGAAAAGGTCAGGGACAGCCTATATGGCTACACCTTC,CAISEKVRDSLYGYTF,TRBD1,TRBJ1-2,NA,TRBV10-3
TGTGCCAGCAGTGACGACGGGAGCACAGATACGCAGTATTTT,CASSDDGSTDTQYF,NA,TRBJ2-3,few,TRBV6-4
TGTGCCAGCATTAGTAAGGGGGGGAACTATGGCTACACCTTC,CASISKGGNYGYTF,NA,TRBJ1-2,NA,TRBV6-1
TGCGCCAGCAGCAAGGGACTAGGGATCTACAATGAGCAGTTCTTC,CASSKGLGIYNEQFF,TRBD2,TRBJ2-1,NA,TRBV4-1
TGTGCCACCAGCAGACCAAACTTTAGCAATCAGCCCCAGCATTTT,CATSRPNFSNQPQHF,NA,TRBJ1-5,NA,TRBV15
TGTGCCAGCTCAAGTGGGACAGGGAATCAGCCCCAGCATTTT,CASSSGTGNQPQHF,TRBD1,TRBJ1-5,NA,TRBV18
TGTGCCAGCAGCTTGGACAGCAGCTACTCTGGAAACACCATATATTTT,CASSLDSSYSGNTIYF,NA,TRBJ1-3,NA,TRBV5-4
TGCGCCAGCAGCTTCCCGGGGACAGGGGAGGCTTTCTTT,CASSFPGTGEAFF,TRBD1,TRBJ1-1,NA,TRBV5-1
TGTGCCAGCAGCTCAGGGGGCAGGGGGCTTAGCACCGGGGAGCTGTTTTTT,CASSSGGRGLSTGELFF,TRBD1,TRBJ2-2,NA,TRBV7-8
TGTGCCAGCAGTCCATCGGACAGCTCTGGAAACACCATATATTTT,CASSPSDSSGNTIYF,NA,TRBJ1-3,NA,TRBV5-4
TGTGCCAGCTCACCAAATATACGCGGGTTCTCTGAAGCTTTCTTT,CASSPNIRGFSEAFF,NA,TRBJ1-1,NA,TRBV18
TGCAGCGTTGATCGGGGAGGGGGCACCGGGGAGCTGTTTTTT,CSVDRGGGTGELFF,NA,TRBJ2-2,few,TRBV29-1
TGTGCCTGGAGTGTATTACCGAGGGAGACCCAGTACTTC,CAWSVLPRETQYF,NA,TRBJ2-5,NA,TRBV30
TGTGCCAGCAGTCTAACCGGGACAGGGGATGGCTACACCTTC,CASSLTGTGDGYTF,TRBD1,TRBJ1-2,NA,TRBV28
TGTGCCAGCAACGACCTAAGGACAGGGGATGTCTATGGCTACACCTTC,CASNDLRTGDVYGYTF,TRBD1,TRBJ1-2,NA,TRBV2
TGTGCCAGCAGCTTAGACCAGGGCCTCCTGGGGCAGTTCTTC,CASSLDQGLLGQFF,NA,TRBJ2-1,NA,TRBV11-2
TGTGCCAGCAGCTTAGCGTGGCAGGGTTCGTCCGGAAACACCATATATTTT,CASSLAWQGSSGNTIYF,NA,TRBJ1-3,NA,TRBV7-9
TGTGCCAGCTTATTCGACAGGCGCACTGAAGCTTTCTTT,CASLFDRRTEAFF,NA,TRBJ1-1,once,TRBV28
TGTGCCAGCAGGACCGGGGACGGGGGGCGAAGGGCCTACAATGAGCAGTTCTTC,CASRTGDGGRRAYNEQFF,NA,TRBJ2-1,NA,TRBV7-9
TGTGCCAGCAGCGCCACAGGTGGGAATCAGCCCCAGCATTTT,CASSATGGNQPQHF,NA,TRBJ1-5,NA,TRBV7-2
TGTGCCAGCAGTCAAACTAGCGGGAGTTCCTACGAGCAGTACTTC,CASSQTSGSSYEQYF,TRBD2,TRBJ2-7,NA,TRBV6-6
TGTGCCACCAAGGACAGGGCTGGAAACACCATATATTTT,CATKDRAGNTIYF,TRBD1,TRBJ1-3,NA,TRBV18
TGTGCCACCAGCAGAGATAGAGGGTCATGGGAGACCCAGTACTTC,CATSRDRGSWETQYF,NA,TRBJ2-5,NA,TRBV15
TGTGCCAGCAGCTTGCCCCCGTGGGGGAGGGACAATGAGCAGTTCTTC,CASSLPPWGRDNEQFF,TRBD2,TRBJ2-1,NA,TRBV5-4
TGTGCCAGCAGGCAGGGGTGGTTGAATGAGCAGTTCTTC,CASRQGWLNEQFF,NA,TRBJ2-1,NA,TRBV11-1
TGTGCCAGCAGCTTAGGGGCTAGCGGGAGGAACAATGAGCAGTTCTTC,CASSLGASGRNNEQFF,TRBD2,TRBJ2-1,once,TRBV7-6
TGTGCCAGCAGTGGACAGGTGGGCAATCAGCCCCAGCATTTT,CASSGQVGNQPQHF,TRBD1,TRBJ1-5,NA,TRBV28
TGTGCCAGCAGTTCGGGCGTGGGGGGGACCCAGTACTTC,CASSSGVGGTQYF,NA,TRBJ2-5,few,TRBV6-5
TGCGCCAGCAGCGCGGACAGGGGTGCCTATGGCTACACCTTC,CASSADRGAYGYTF,TRBD1,TRBJ1-2,NA,TRBV5-1
TGTGCCAGCAGCCAAGGGGGGGGCAGGGGAGACACCATATATTTT,CASSQGGGRGDTIYF,NA,TRBJ1-3,NA,TRBV4-2
TGTGCCAGCGGGACAGCCTTCTCCTACGAGCAGTACTTC,CASGTAFSYEQYF,TRBD1,TRBJ2-7,NA,TRBV27
TGCGCCAGCAGCCAAGGACACCAGGGAGGGGGCACTGAAGCTTTCTTT,CASSQGHQGGGTEAFF,NA,TRBJ1-1,NA,TRBV4-1
TGCGCCAGCAGTGAGGCTAGCGGGGGACGTACGCAGTATTTT,CASSEASGGRTQYF,TRBD2,TRBJ2-3,NA,TRBV10-2
TGCGCCAGCAGCCGGCGGGGACTAGCGGGACGGACCGGGGAGCTGTTTTTT,CASSRRGLAGRTGELFF,TRBD2,TRBJ2-2,NA,TRBV5-1
TGTGCCAGCAGTCCCCGACAGGGAACGAGGAATGAGCAGTTCTTC,CASSPRQGTRNEQFF,TRBD1,TRBJ2-1,few,TRBV27
TGTGCCAGCAGCGCGGGACGCAACTATGGCTACACCTTC,CASSAGRNYGYTF,NA,TRBJ1-2,NA,TRBV11-2
TGTGCCAGCAGTCAGCCGGGACAGGGCACAGATACGCAGTATTTT,CASSQPGQGTDTQYF,TRBD1,TRBJ2-3,NA,TRBV6-5
TGTGCCAGCAGCCCCAGGGACAGCTCCAGCACAGATACGCAGTATTTT,CASSPRDSSSTDTQYF,TRBD1,TRBJ2-3,NA,TRBV5-6
TGTGCCAGCAGTCGGGCGGGACAGGATAATTCACCCCTCCACTTT,CASSRAGQDNSPLHF,TRBD1,TRBJ1-6,NA,TRBV6-5
TGTGCCAGCAGCGTCGCCGGGACAGGGAGATCTGGAAACACCATATATTTT,CASSVAGTGRSGNTIYF,TRBD1,TRBJ1-3,NA,TRBV9